This T cell receptor beta chain is from a study of blood T cell repertoires in COVID-19. Produced via immunoSEQ multiplex PCR; TCRdb's table is partial and in-frame only. The sample records more than 75,000 clones, 70% to 90% being singletons. The CDR3 spans 16 residues. From germline, CDR1 is SGHTA and CDR2 FQGNSA. The ends lost 5 bases at V and 4 bases at J; junction bases unmatched: 6. The source of this sequence is an elderly woman with active COVID-19. This chain uses TRBV7-2 with TRBJ2-5, with TRBD2 matching over 14 bases. The sequencing input was peripheral blood. DNA for the CDR3: TGTGCCAGCAGCCCGGGGACTAGCGGGAGAGGAGAGACCCAGTACTTC. This gives the protein CASSPGTSGRGETQYF.